This note documents a single T cell receptor beta chain sequence. Its antigen is currently unknown. This record belongs to a study of blood T cells in healthy people across ages. Study observations and caveats: Observed TCR beta diversity per million T cells went down as age went up. This fall followed a roughly linear course with age. Estimated diversity across one million T cells was deemed an underestimate.

Using a J-beta primer mix together with a sample-barcoded 5' primer, a second PCR was run for roughly 6 to 12 cycles. At least 2.5 million CDR3-containing paired-end reads were obtained per sample. TCRdb fed the 5' RACE reads into MiXCR, producing one record per CDR3 protein. The profile shows some 550,000 distinct CDR3 sequences, under 55% of them singletons. Each sample had at least 6 million PBMCs isolated. The V gene lost 6 bases and the J gene lost 4 bases, with 14 bases spanning the gap. The CDR3 covers 14 residues. V gene TRBV12-3 or TRBV12-4 combines with J gene TRBJ2-3, with D possibly TRBD2 on 6 matching bases. The specimen was blood. The receptor was derived from a man older than 75 in good health. CDR3 protein: CASSPTSRADTQYF. DNA for the CDR3: TGTGCCAGCAGCCCCACTAGCAGAGCAGATACGCAGTATTTT.